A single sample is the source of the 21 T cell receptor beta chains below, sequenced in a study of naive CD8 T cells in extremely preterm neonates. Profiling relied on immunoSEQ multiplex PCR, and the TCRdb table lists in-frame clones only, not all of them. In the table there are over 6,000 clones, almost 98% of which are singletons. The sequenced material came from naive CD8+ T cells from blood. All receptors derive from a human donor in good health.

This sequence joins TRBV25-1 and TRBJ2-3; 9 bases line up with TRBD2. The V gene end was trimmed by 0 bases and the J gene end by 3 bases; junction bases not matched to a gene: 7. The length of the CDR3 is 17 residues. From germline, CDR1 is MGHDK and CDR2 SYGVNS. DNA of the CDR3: TGTGCCAGCAGTGAATATGAAGGCGGGAGGGTGACAGATACGCAGTATTTT. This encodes CASSEYEGGRVTDTQYF.

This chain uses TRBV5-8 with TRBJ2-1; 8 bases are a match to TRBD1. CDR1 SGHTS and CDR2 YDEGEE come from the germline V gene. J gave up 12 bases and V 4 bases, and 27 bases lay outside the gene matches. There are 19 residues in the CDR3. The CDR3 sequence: CASSGGTPYGRHPTGGQFF. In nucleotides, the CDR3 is TGTGCCAGCAGCGGGGGGACACCCTACGGGCGACACCCTACAGGGGGGCAGTTCTTC.

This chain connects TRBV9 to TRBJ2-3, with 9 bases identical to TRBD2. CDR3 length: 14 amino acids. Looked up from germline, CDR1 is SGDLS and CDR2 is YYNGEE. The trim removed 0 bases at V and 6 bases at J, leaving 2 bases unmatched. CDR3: CASSVVAGADTQYF. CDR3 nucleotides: TGTGCCAGCAGCGTAGTAGCGGGAGCTGATACGCAGTATTTT.

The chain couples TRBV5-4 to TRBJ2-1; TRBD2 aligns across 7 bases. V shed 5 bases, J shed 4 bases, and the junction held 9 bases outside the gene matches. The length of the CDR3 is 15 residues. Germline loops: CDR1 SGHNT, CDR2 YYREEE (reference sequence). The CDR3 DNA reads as TGTGCCAGCAGGCCCTGGGGGGGAGCGTACAATGAGCAGTTCTTC. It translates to CASRPWGGAYNEQFF. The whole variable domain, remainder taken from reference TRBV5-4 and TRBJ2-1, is ETGVTQSPTHLIKTRGQQVTLRCSSQSGHNTVSWYQQALGQGPQFIFQYYREEENGRGNFPPRFSGLQFPNYSSELNVNALELDDSALYLCASRPWGGAYNEQFFGPGTRLTVL.

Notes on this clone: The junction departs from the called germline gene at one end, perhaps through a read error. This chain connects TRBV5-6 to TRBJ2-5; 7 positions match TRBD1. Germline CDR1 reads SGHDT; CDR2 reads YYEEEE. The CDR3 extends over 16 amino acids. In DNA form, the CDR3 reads TGTGCCAGCAGCTTGGTAACAGGGGAGTACCAAGATACCCAGTACTTC. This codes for CASSLVTGEYQDTQYF.

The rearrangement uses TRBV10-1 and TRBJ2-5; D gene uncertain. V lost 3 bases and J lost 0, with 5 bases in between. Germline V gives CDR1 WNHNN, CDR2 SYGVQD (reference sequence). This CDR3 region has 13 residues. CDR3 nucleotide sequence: TGCGCCAGCAGTGATACAAACCAAGAGACCCAGTACTTC. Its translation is CASSDTNQETQYF.

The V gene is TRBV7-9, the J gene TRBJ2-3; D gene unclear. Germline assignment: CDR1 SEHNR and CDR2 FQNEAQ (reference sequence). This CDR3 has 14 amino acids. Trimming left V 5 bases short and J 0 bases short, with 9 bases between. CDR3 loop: CASSKIGSTDTQYF. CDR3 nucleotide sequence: TGTGCCAGCAGCAAAATCGGGAGCACAGATACGCAGTATTTT.

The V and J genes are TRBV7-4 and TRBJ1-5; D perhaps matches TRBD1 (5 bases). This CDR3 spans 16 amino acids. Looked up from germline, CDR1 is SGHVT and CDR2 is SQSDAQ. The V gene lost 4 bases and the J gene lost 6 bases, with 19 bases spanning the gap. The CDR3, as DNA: TGTGCCAGCAGCTCCACGTCCAGGGCGGGGGGTCAGCCCCAGCATTTT. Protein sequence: CASSSTSRAGGQPQHF.

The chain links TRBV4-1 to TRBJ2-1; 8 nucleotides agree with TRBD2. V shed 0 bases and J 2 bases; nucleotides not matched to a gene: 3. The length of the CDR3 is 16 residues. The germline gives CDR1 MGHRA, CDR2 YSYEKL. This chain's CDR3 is CASSQEGTSTYNEQFF. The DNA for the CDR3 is TGCGCCAGCAGCCAAGAGGGGACTAGTACCTACAATGAGCAGTTCTTC.

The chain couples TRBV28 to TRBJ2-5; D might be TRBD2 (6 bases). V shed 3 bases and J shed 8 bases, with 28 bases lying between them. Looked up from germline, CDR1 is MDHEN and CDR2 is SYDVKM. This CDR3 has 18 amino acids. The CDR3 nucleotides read TGTGCCAGCAGTTTCCTTACCCCGCCGGGCGGGGATTGGGATACCCAGTACTTC. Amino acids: CASSFLTPPGGDWDTQYF.

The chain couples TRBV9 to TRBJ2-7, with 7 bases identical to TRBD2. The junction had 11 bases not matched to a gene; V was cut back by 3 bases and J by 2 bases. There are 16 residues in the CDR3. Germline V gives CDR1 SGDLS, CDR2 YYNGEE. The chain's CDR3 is CASSGERLASTYEQYF. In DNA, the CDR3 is TGTGCCAGCAGCGGAGAGCGACTAGCTTCAACCTACGAGCAGTACTTC.

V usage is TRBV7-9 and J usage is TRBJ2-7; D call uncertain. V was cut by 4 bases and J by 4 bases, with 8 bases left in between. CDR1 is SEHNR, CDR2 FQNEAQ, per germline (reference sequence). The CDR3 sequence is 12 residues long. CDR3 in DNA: TGTGCCAGCAGCTCTTATTCGTACGAGCAGTACTTC. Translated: CASSSYSYEQYF.

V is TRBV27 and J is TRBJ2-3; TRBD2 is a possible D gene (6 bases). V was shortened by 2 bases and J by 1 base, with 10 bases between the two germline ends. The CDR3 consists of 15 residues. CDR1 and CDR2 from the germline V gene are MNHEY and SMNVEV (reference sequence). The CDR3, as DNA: TGTGCCAGCAGTTTAGGAGTAGCGGGCACAGATACGCAGTATTTT. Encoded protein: CASSLGVAGTDTQYF.

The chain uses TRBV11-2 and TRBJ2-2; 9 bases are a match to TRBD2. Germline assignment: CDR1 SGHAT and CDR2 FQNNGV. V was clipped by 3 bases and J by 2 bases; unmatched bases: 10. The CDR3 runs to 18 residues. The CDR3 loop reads CASSFFPAGGGNTGELFF. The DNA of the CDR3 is TGTGCCAGCAGCTTTTTTCCAGCGGGAGGTGGTAACACCGGGGAGCTGTTTTTT. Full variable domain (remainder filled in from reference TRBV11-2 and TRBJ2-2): EAGVAQSPRYKIIEKRQSVAFWCNPISGHATLYWYQQILGQGPKLLIQFQNNGVVDDSQLPKDRFSAERLKGVDSTLKIQPAKLEDSAVYLCASSFFPAGGGNTGELFFGEGSRLTVL.

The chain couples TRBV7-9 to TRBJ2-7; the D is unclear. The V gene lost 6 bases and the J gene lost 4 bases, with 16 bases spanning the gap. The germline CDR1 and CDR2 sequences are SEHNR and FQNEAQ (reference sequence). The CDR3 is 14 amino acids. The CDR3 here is CASSFPGSSYEQYF. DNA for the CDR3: TGTGCCAGCAGTTTTCCCGGTTCGTCATACGAGCAGTACTTC.

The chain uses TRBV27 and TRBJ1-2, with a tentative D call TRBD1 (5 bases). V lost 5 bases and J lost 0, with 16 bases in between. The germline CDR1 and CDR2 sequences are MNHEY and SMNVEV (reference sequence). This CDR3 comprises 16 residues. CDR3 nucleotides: TGTGCCAGCAGTCCCATCCCAGGGAAGGCTAACTATGGCTACACCTTC. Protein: CASSPIPGKANYGYTF.

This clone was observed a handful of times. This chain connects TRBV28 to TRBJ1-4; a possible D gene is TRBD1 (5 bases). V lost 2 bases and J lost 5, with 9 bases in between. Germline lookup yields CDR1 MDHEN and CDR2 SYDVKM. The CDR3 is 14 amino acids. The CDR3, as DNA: TGTGCCAGCAGTTTAACAGGAGACAATGAAAAACTGTTTTTT. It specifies CASSLTGDNEKLFF.

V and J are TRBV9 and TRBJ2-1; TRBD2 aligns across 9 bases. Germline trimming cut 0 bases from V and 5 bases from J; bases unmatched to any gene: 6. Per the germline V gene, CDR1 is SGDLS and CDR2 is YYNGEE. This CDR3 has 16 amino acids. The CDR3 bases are TGTGCCAGCAGCGTAGACGGTAAGCGGGAGGACAATGAGCAGTTCTTC. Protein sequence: CASSVDGKREDNEQFF.

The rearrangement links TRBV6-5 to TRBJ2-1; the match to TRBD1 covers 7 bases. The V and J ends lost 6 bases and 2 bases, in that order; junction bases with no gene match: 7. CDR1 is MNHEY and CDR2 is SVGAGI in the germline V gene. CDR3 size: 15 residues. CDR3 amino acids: CASSSRQGPYNEQFF. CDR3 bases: TGTGCCAGCAGCTCCAGACAGGGCCCCTACAATGAGCAGTTCTTC.

CDR3 DNA: TGTGCCAGCAGCACCTGGACTAGCGGGAATGCGGATACGCAGTATTTT. It translates to CASSTWTSGNADTQYF. This chain uses TRBV11-2 with TRBJ2-3, with TRBD2 matching over 12 bases. V dropped 5 bases and J dropped 6; count of bases not matched to a gene: 9. The length of the CDR3 is 16 residues. CDR1 SGHAT and CDR2 FQNNGV come from the germline V gene.

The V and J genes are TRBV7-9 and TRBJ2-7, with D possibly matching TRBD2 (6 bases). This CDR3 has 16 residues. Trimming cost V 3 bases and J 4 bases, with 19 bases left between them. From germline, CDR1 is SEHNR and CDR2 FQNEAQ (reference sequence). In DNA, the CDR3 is TGTGCCAGCAGCTTTGAGGCAACCCCGGGACTTTACGAGCAGTACTTC. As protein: CASSFEATPGLYEQYF.